These 13 T cell receptor beta chains share one sample of origin, sequenced in a study of T cell repertoires in cytomegalovirus infection. From the reads, TCRdb called clonotypes with MiXCR, one entry per CDR3 protein. The repertoire holds under 800,000 distinct CDR3 sequences, with 24% as singletons. The sequencing sample was made of CD8+ T cells from PBMCs. These receptors originate from a human donor in good health (CMV status not recorded). Some clones in this sample may be carry-over from other donors' samples.

There are a few counts of this clonotype. The V and J genes are TRBV9 and TRBJ2-5; 7 bases agree with TRBD1. CDR3 length: 15 residues. Unmatched junction bases numbered 11, after V lost 4 bases and J lost 5 bases. Germline-derived CDR1 and CDR2 are SGDLS and YYNGEE. CDR3 nucleotides: TGTGCCAGCAGCTCCCGGACAGGTACCACCGAGACCCAGTACTTC. It translates to CASSSRTGTTETQYF.

V usage is TRBV5-5 and J usage is TRBJ2-2; no firm D call. CDR1 SGHKS and CDR2 YYEKEE come from the germline V gene (reference sequence). This CDR3 has 16 amino acids. Between the trimmed V and J ends, which lost 4 bases and 0 bases, there was a span of 13 bases. The CDR3 here is CASSPLRLANTGELFF. For the CDR3, the DNA is TGTGCCAGCAGCCCCCTCCGGCTCGCGAACACCGGGGAGCTGTTTTTT.

This clonotype was seen a few times. The chain is built from TRBV28 and TRBJ2-7, with TRBD1 matching 8 bases. Looked up from germline, CDR1 is MDHEN and CDR2 is SYDVKM. This CDR3 comprises 15 residues. The J segment lost 3 bases and the V segment lost 5 bases, leaving 9 bases of the junction unmatched. The CDR3 DNA is TGTGCCAGCAGTCCCTCGACAGGGGCCCTCTACGAGCAGTACGTC. This translates into CASSPSTGALYEQYV.

This clonotype was counted many times. The V and J genes are TRBV7-7 and TRBJ1-4; D possibly corresponds to TRBD1 (5 bases). Germline loops: CDR1 SSHAT, CDR2 FNYEAQ (reference sequence). CDR3 size: 14 residues. Between the trimmed V and J ends, which lost 4 bases and 8 bases, there was a span of 14 bases. In nucleotides, the CDR3 is TGTGCCAGCAGCTCTAATAGGGGCCGAGAAAAACTGTTTTTT. This gives the protein CASSSNRGREKLFF.

This clonotype has a handful of counts. V gene TRBV9 combines with J gene TRBJ1-4, with 8 bases lining up with TRBD1. Germline CDR1 SGDLS, CDR2 YYNGEE. The trim removed 4 bases at V and 4 bases at J, leaving 9 bases unmatched. This CDR3 is 16 amino acids long. CDR3 residues: CASSPAPGQVNEKLFF. CDR3 DNA sequence: TGTGCCAGCAGCCCAGCCCCGGGACAGGTTAATGAAAAACTGTTTTTT.

J is TRBJ2-7 and V is TRBV7-9; D is perhaps TRBD1 or TRBD2 (5 bases each). The CDR3 runs to 15 residues. The V end was cut by 5 bases, the J end by 0 bases, with 14 bases between. Germline CDR1 reads SEHNR; CDR2 reads FQNEAQ (reference sequence). CDR3 region: CASSPRDGSSYEQYF. CDR3 DNA: TGTGCCAGCAGCCCCCGGGACGGTAGCTCCTACGAGCAGTACTTC.

This clonotype was detected only a few times. J is TRBJ1-2 and V is TRBV29-1; no clear D. V was pared by 2 bases and J by 8 bases, with 15 bases between. The CDR3 loop spans 13 amino acids. In germline, CDR1 is SQVTM, CDR2 ANQGSEA. Here the CDR3 reads CSVEWFARGGYTF. The CDR3 DNA follows: TGCAGCGTTGAATGGTTCGCTCGTGGAGGCTACACCTTC.

This clonotype was picked up many times. The chain joins TRBV6-5 to TRBJ2-6, with D uncertain. There are 16 residues in the CDR3. V lost 2 bases and J 4 bases, leaving 12 bases between the germline ends. From germline, CDR1 is MNHEY and CDR2 SVGAGI. CDR3 bases: TGTGCCAGCAGTTACCTTCCGATTACAGGGGCCAACGTCCTGACTTTC. Translating gives CASSYLPITGANVLTF.

This clonotype was detected ten times or more. The chain couples TRBV7-6 to TRBJ1-5; D unclear. V was shortened by 5 bases and J by 5 bases, with 10 bases between the two germline ends. This CDR3 comprises 13 residues. The germline gives CDR1 SGHVS, CDR2 FNYEAQ. The CDR3 sequence is CASSPADYQPQHF. The CDR3 DNA reads TGTGCCAGCAGCCCCGCAGACTATCAGCCCCAGCATTTT.

As regards this clonotype: Possible read error: a much larger clone is one base away. The chain employs TRBV10-3 and TRBJ2-5, with 11 bases aligning to TRBD2. This CDR3 has 15 residues. CDR1 and CDR2 from the germline V gene are ENHRY and SYGVKD. CDR3 sequence (DNA): TGTGCCATCAGGGCTAGCGGGGGGCAATTGGAGACCCGGTACTTC. Its protein product is CAIRASGGQLETRYF.

V is TRBV20-1 and J is TRBJ1-6, with D uncertain. This CDR3 comprises 15 residues. Looked up from germline, CDR1 is DFQATT and CDR2 is SNEGSKA (reference sequence). V shed 2 bases and J shed 10 bases, with 18 bases lying between them. Written as DNA, the CDR3 is TGCAGTGCTAGATCGTGGGAGGCGAGGAAATCACCCCTCCACTTT. Residues: CSARSWEARKSPLHF.

The table lists this clonotype with many counts. V is TRBV14 and J is TRBJ1-1; the D is unclear. The CDR3 extends over 19 amino acids. Trimming pared 0 bases from V and 5 bases from J, leaving 25 bases between. Germline V lookup: CDR1 SGHDN, CDR2 FVKESK. The CDR3 loop is CASSQDPRVLTAGETEAFF. The CDR3, as DNA: TGTGCCAGCAGCCAAGATCCCAGAGTGTTGACTGCGGGAGAGACTGAAGCTTTCTTT. The complete variable domain, with remaining parts taken from reference TRBV14 and TRBJ1-1, reads EAGVTQFPSHSVIEKGQTVTLRCDPISGHDNLYWYRRVMGKEIKFLLHFVKESKQDESGMPNNRFLAERTGGTYSTLKVQPAELEDSGVYFCASSQDPRVLTAGETEAFFGQGTRLTVV.

The rearrangement joins TRBV12-3 or TRBV12-4 to TRBJ1-1; possibly TRBD1 for D (5 bases). The CDR3 has 14 residues. V was trimmed by 3 bases and J by 9 bases, leaving 17 bases between them. The DNA for the CDR3 is TGTGCCAGCAGTTTTGACAGTTCCTTTGTACAAGCTTTCTTT. Translation gives CASSFDSSFVQAFF.